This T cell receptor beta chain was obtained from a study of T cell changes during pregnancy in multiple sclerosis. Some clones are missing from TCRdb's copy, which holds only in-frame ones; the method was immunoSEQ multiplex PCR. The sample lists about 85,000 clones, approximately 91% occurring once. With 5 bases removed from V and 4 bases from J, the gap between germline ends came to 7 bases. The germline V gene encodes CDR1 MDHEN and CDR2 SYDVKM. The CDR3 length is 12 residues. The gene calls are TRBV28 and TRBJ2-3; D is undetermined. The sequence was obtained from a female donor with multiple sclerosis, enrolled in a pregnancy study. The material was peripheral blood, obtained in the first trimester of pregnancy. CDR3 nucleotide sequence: TGTGCCAGCAGTCCCCTAGCAGATACGCAGTATTTT. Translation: CASSPLADTQYF.